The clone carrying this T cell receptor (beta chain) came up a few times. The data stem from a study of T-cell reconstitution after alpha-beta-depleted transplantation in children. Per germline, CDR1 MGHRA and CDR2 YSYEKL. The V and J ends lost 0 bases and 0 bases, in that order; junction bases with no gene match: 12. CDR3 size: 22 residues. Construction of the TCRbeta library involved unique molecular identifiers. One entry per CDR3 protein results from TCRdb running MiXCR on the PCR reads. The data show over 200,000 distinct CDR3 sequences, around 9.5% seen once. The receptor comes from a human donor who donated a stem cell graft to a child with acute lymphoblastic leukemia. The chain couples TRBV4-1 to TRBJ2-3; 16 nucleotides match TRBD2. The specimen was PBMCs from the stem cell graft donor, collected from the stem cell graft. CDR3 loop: CASSQDLLGTSGGAISTDTQYF. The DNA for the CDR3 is TGCGCCAGCAGCCAAGATCTTTTGGGGACTAGCGGGGGGGCAATCAGCACAGATACGCAGTATTTT.